These 8 T cell receptor beta chains came from one sample sequenced in a study of blood T cell repertoires in COVID-19. The table came from immunoSEQ multiplex PCR; TCRdb's copy has only in-frame clones and leaves some out. The repertoire includes some 220,000 clones, roughly 90% of them detected once, and roughly 2.6% sits in the top ten. The specimen sequenced was PBMCs or T cells enriched from blood (not recorded which). These receptors originate from a woman aged 25 to 39 who had recovered from COVID-19.

The CDR3 is CASSAGQNNEQFF. The CDR3 nucleotides are TGTGCCAGCAGCGCGGGACAGAACAATGAGCAGTTCTTC. The gene calls are TRBV5-6 and TRBJ2-1; D perhaps matches TRBD1 (7 bases). Trimming shortened V by 4 bases and J by 5 bases, and 10 bases separated the two germline ends. This CDR3 has 13 amino acids. From germline, CDR1 is SGHDT and CDR2 YYEEEE.

The chain combines TRBV11-2 with TRBJ1-1; maybe TRBD1 (6 bases). V was clipped by 6 bases and J by 5 bases, with 16 bases between them. The CDR3 is 14 amino acids. CDR1 SGHAT and CDR2 FQNNGV come from the germline V gene. CDR3: CASRGIRGRTEAFF. The CDR3 DNA is TGTGCCAGCAGGGGAATCAGGGGAAGGACTGAAGCTTTCTTT.

The chain couples TRBV4-3 to TRBJ2-1; possibly TRBD2 for D (5 bases). This CDR3 region has 16 residues. Trimming left V 4 bases short and J 3 bases short, with 16 bases between. Germline CDR1 LGHNA, CDR2 YSLEER. The CDR3 DNA reads TGCGCCAGCAGCCCTGGGAGAGTGCGAGGCTACAATGAGCAGTTCTTC. This translates into CASSPGRVRGYNEQFF.

This chain uses TRBV4-1 with TRBJ2-1; TRBD2 matches at 14 bases. V was pared by 4 bases and J by 8 bases, with 19 bases of the junction left unmatched. The CDR3 totals 20 residues. Germline loops: CDR1 MGHRA, CDR2 YSYEKL. The CDR3 loop is CASSPLGRNPGTSGGHEQFF. Here the CDR3 DNA reads TGCGCCAGCAGCCCTTTGGGGAGGAACCCAGGGACTAGCGGGGGACATGAGCAGTTCTTC.

The chain couples TRBV3-1 (or the pseudogene TRBV3-2) to TRBJ2-1, with D uncertain. Germline V gene data show CDR1 as LGHDT and CDR2 as YNNKEL (reference sequence). V dropped 4 bases and J dropped 8 bases, with 9 bases sitting between them. The CDR3 sequence is 12 residues long. The CDR3 sequence is CASSLTIDEQFF. CDR3 sequence (DNA): TGTGCCAGCAGCCTTACTATCGATGAGCAGTTCTTC.

The gene calls are TRBV3-1 (or the pseudogene TRBV3-2) and TRBJ1-4; 9 bases are shared with TRBD1. Unmatched junction bases numbered 8, after V lost 4 bases and J lost 8 bases. The CDR3 covers 15 residues. Germline V gene data show CDR1 as LGHDT and CDR2 as YNNKEL (reference sequence). DNA of the CDR3: TGTGCCAGCAGCCCGCGGGACAGGGAGGGAGAAAAACTGTTTTTT. It codes for CASSPRDREGEKLFF.

This clone has only one observation. V is TRBV5-1 and J is TRBJ2-3; 7 nucleotides match TRBD2. Per the germline V gene, CDR1 is SGHRS and CDR2 is YFSETQ. This CDR3 has 16 residues. The V segment lost 0 bases and the J segment 6 bases; nucleotides outside the gene matches: 10. CDR3 sequence: CASSLEASGPGDTQYF. CDR3 in DNA: TGCGCCAGCAGCTTGGAGGCTAGCGGCCCAGGGGATACGCAGTATTTT.

The J gene is TRBJ1-2, the V gene TRBV6-5, with D possibly TRBD1 on 6 matching bases. The germline V gene encodes CDR1 MNHEY and CDR2 SVGAGI. The CDR3 loop spans 12 amino acids. V lost 6 bases and J 7 bases, leaving 12 bases between the germline ends. This CDR3 reads CASRRTDSGYTF. CDR3 DNA: TGTGCCAGCAGACGAACGGACAGTGGCTACACCTTC.